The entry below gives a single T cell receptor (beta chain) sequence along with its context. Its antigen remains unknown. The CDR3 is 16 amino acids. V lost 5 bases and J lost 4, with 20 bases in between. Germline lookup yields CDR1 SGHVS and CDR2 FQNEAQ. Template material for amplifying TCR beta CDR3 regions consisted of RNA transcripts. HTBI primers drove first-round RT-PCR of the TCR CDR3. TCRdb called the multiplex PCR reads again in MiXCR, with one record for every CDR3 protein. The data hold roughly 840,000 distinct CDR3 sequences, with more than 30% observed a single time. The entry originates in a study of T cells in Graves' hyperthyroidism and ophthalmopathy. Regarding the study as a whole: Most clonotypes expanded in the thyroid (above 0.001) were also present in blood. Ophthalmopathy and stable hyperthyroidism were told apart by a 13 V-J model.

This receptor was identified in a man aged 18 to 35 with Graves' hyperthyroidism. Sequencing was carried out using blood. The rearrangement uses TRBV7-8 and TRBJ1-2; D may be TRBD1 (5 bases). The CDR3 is CASSLGAASQTYGYTF. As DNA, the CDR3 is TGTGCCAGCAGCCTCGGGGCCGCCTCTCAGACCTATGGCTACACCTTC.